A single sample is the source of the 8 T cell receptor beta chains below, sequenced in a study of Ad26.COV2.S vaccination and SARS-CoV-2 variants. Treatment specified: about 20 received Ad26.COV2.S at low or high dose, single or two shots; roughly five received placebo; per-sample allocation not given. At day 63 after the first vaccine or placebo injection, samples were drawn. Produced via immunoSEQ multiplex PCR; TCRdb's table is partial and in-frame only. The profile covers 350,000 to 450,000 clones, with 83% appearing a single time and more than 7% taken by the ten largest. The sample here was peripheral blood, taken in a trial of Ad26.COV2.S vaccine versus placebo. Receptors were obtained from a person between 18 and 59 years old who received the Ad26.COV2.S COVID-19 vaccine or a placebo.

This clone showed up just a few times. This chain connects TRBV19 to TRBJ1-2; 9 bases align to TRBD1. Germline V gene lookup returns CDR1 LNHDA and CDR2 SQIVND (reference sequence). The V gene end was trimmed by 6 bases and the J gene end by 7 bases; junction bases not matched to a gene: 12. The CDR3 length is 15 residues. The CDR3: CASSPPRDRVPGYTF. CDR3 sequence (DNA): TGTGCCAGTAGCCCTCCGAGGGACAGGGTCCCTGGCTACACCTTC.

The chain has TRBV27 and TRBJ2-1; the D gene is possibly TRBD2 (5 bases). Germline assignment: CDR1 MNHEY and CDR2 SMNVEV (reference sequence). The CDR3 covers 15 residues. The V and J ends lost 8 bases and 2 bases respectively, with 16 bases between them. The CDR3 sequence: CASAPGIPPYNEQFF. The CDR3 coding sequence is TGTGCCAGCGCACCGGGAATCCCCCCCTACAATGAGCAGTTCTTC.

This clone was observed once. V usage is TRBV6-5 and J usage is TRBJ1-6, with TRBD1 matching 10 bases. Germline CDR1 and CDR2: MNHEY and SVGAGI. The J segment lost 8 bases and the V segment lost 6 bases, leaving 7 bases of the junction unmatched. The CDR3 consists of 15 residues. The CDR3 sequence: CASSFTGTGDSPLHF. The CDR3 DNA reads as TGTGCCAGCAGCTTTACCGGGACAGGGGATTCACCCCTCCACTTT.

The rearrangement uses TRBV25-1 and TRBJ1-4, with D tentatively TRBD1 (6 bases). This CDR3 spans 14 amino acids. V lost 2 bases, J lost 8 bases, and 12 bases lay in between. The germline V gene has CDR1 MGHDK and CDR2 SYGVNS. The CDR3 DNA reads TGTGCCAGCAGTGAACGGCAGGGGAGCGAAAAACTGTTTTTT. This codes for CASSERQGSEKLFF.

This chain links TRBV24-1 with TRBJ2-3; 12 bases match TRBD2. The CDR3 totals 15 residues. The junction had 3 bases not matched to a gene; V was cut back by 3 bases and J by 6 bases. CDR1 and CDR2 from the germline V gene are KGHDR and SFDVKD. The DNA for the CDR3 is TGTGCCACCAGTGATACCCTAGCGGGAGGGGATACGCAGTATTTT. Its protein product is CATSDTLAGGDTQYF.

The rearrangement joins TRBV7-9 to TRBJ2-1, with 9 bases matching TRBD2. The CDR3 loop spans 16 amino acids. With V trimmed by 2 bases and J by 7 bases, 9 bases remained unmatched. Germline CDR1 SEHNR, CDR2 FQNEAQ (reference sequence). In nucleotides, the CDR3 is TGTGCCAGCAGCTTACAAACCGCGGGAGGGGAAAATGAGCAGTTCTTC. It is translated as CASSLQTAGGENEQFF.

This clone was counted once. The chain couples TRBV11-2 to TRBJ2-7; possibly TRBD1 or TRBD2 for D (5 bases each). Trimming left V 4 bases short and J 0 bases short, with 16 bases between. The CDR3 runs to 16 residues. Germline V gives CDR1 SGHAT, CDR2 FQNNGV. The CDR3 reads CASSSPGTPVSYEQYF. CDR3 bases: TGTGCCAGCAGCTCACCAGGGACCCCAGTCTCCTACGAGCAGTACTTC.

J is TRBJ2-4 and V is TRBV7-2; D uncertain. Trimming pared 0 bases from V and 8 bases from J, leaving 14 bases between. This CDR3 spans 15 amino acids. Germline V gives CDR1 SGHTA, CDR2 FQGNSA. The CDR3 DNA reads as TGTGCCAGCAGCTTAGCGCTCCCTACCTCGGACATTCAGTACTTC. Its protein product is CASSLALPTSDIQYF.